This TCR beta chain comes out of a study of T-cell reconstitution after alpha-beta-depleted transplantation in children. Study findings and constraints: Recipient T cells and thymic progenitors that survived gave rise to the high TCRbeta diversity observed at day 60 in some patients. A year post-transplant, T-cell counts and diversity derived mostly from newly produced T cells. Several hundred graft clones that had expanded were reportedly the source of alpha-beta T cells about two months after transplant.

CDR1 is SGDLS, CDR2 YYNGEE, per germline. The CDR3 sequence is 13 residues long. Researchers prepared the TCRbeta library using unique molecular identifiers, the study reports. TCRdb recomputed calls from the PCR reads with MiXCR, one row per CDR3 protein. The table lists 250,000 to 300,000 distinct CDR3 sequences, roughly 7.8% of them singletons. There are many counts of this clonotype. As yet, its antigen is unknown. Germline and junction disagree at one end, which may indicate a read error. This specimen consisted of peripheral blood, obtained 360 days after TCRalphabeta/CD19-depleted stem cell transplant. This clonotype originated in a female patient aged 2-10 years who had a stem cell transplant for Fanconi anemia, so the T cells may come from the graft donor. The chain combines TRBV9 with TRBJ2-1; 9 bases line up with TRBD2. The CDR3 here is CASSVGGVAGVNF. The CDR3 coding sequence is TGTGCCAGCAGCGTAGGAGGAGTAGCGGGGGTTAACTTC.